This entry lists 29 T cell receptor beta chains sequenced from one sample in a study of T cell changes during pregnancy in multiple sclerosis (dated by TCRdb to about 2019). The library was built by means of the immunoSEQ multiplex PCR assay. TCRdb re-hosts the immuneACCESS table, in-frame sequences only. Its copies lack some clones; in the studies checked, an unresolved V gene accounts for under half of them, and the cause for the rest is not known. The sample includes some 80,000 clones, with roughly 90% observed a single time. The top ten hold roughly 1% of the sample. The material was peripheral blood, obtained in the first trimester of pregnancy. The origin of the receptors is a female donor in good health, enrolled as a control in a pregnancy study.

This clone occurred once. The chain joins TRBV14 to TRBJ2-5; possible D gene TRBD2, 5 bases. V lost 0 bases and J lost 3, with 11 bases in between. In germline, CDR1 is SGHDN, CDR2 FVKESK. This CDR3 has 15 amino acids. CDR3 nucleotides: TGTGCCAGCAGCCAAGAGCCCCCGGAGGAAGAGACCCAGTACTTC. Amino acids: CASSQEPPEEETQYF. The full variable domain, with the rest looked up from reference TRBV14 and TRBJ2-5, is EAGVTQFPSHSVIEKGQTVTLRCDPISGHDNLYWYRRVMGKEIKFLLHFVKESKQDESGMPNNRFLAERTGGTYSTLKVQPAELEDSGVYFCASSQEPPEEETQYFGPGTRLLVL.

The CDR3 DNA reads TGTGCCAGCAGCTTAAACCACGCGCAAGAGACCCAGTACTTC. This sequence encodes CASSLNHAQETQYF. The J gene is TRBJ2-5, the V gene TRBV7-2, with unresolved D. This CDR3 has 14 amino acids. Trimming took off 2 bases at V and 2 bases at J, with 9 bases between the two ends. Per germline, CDR1 SGHTA and CDR2 FQGNSA.

The chain links TRBV28 to TRBJ1-1, with D uncertain. Germline lookup yields CDR1 MDHEN and CDR2 SYDVKM. This CDR3 is built from 12 residues. V was cut by 2 bases and J by 7 bases, with 8 bases left in between. CDR3 bases: TGTGCCAGCAGTTTAATTGGCCGTGAAGCTTTCTTT. Protein: CASSLIGREAFF. Full variable domain (remainder filled in from reference TRBV28 and TRBJ1-1): DVKVTQSSRYLVKRTGEKVFLECVQDMDHENMFWYRQDPGLGLRLIYFSYDVKMKEKGDIPEGYSVSREKKERFSLILESASTNQTSMYLCASSLIGREAFFGQGTRLTVV.

This chain links TRBV7-2 with TRBJ2-3, with 15 bases fitting TRBD2. Germline V CDR1 and CDR2: SGHTA, FQGNSA. This CDR3 has 19 residues. V lost 1 base to trimming and J lost 3 bases; unmatched junction nucleotides: 8. The CDR3 DNA is TGTGCCAGCAGCTTAGGGAAGGGGACTAGCGGGGGGCGAACAGATACGCAGTATTTT. It codes for CASSLGKGTSGGRTDTQYF.

The CDR3 sequence: CASSLYQGEETQYF. As DNA, the CDR3 is TGTGCCAGCAGCTTATATCAGGGTGAAGAGACCCAGTACTTC. The chain couples TRBV7-6 to TRBJ2-5, with D perhaps TRBD1 (5 bases). V gave up 2 bases and J gave up 3 bases, with 10 bases separating them. This CDR3 contains 14 residues. Germline loops: CDR1 SGHVS, CDR2 FNYEAQ.

The rearrangement links TRBV6-1 to TRBJ2-3, with 9 positions matching TRBD2. The CDR3 consists of 17 residues. With V trimmed by 3 bases and J by 1 base, 8 bases remained unmatched. The germline V gene has CDR1 MNHNS and CDR2 SASEGT. The CDR3 nucleotides read TGTGCCAGCAGTGAGGTTGGCGGGGGGGCGGGCACAGATACGCAGTATTTT. Translating gives CASSEVGGGAGTDTQYF.

V usage is TRBV7-6 and J usage is TRBJ1-2, with a possible D match to TRBD1 (5 bases). The CDR3 totals 15 residues. The germline V gene has CDR1 SGHVS and CDR2 FNYEAQ. V gave up 5 bases and J gave up 6 bases, with 19 bases separating them. CDR3 DNA sequence: TGTGCCAGCAGCCTGGGAGGGGTAGGAGGGAATGGCTACACCTTC. It yields the protein CASSLGGVGGNGYTF. The full variable domain, rest sourced from reference TRBV7-6 and TRBJ1-2, is GAGVSQSPRYKVTKRGQDVALRCDPISGHVSLYWYRQALGQGPEFLTYFNYEAQQDKSGLPNDRFSAERPEGSISTLTIQRTEQRDSAMYRCASSLGGVGGNGYTFGSGTRLTVV.

This clone has just a few counts. The chain has TRBV18 and TRBJ1-1; 7 nucleotides match TRBD1. The V segment lost 4 bases and the J segment 5 bases; nucleotides outside the gene matches: 7. The CDR3 has 14 residues. Per germline, CDR1 KGHSH and CDR2 LQKENI. CDR3 sequence (DNA): TGTGCCAGCTCACTTAGACAGGGCCTGACTGAAGCTTTCTTT. This sequence encodes CASSLRQGLTEAFF.

The sample holds one count of this clone. CDR3 sequence (DNA): TGTGCCAGCAGTCTAACTAGCGGGAGGCCCTACGAGCAGTACTTC. It yields the protein CASSLTSGRPYEQYF. This sequence joins TRBV27 and TRBJ2-7; TRBD2 aligns across 12 bases. The CDR3 runs to 15 residues. Germline trimming cut 5 bases from V and 2 bases from J; bases unmatched to any gene: 4. The germline CDR1 and CDR2 sequences are MNHEY and SMNVEV (reference sequence).

The V gene is TRBV19, the J gene TRBJ1-5; D possibly corresponds to TRBD1 (5 bases). Germline V gene data show CDR1 as LNHDA and CDR2 as SQIVND (reference sequence). The CDR3 runs 16 residues. V was cut by 6 bases and J by 0 bases, with 15 bases left in between. The CDR3 loop is CASSPNRISSNQPQHF. The CDR3 coding sequence is TGTGCCAGTAGCCCCAACAGGATTTCTAGCAATCAGCCCCAGCATTTT.

The V call is TRBV19, the J call TRBJ2-3; 8 positions match TRBD2. The CDR3 runs 17 residues. From germline, CDR1 is LNHDA and CDR2 SQIVND (reference sequence). Unmatched junction bases numbered 10, after V lost 3 bases and J lost 2 bases. CDR3 in amino acids: CASSIRGLAAPTDTQYF. The CDR3 nucleotides are TGTGCCAGTAGTATTCGAGGACTAGCAGCCCCCACAGATACGCAGTATTTT.

A single count supports this clone. The DNA for the CDR3 is TGCAGTGCTTACAGGGTACGGTCTTTCTTT. It translates to CSAYRVRSFF. V is TRBV20-1 and J is TRBJ1-1; weak D call: TRBD1 (6 bases). With 5 bases removed from V and 12 bases from J, the gap between germline ends came to 13 bases. This CDR3 is built from 10 residues. The germline V gene encodes CDR1 DFQATT and CDR2 SNEGSKA (reference sequence).

The V call is TRBV18, the J call TRBJ2-7; 15 bases match TRBD2. Germline-derived CDR1 and CDR2 are KGHSH and LQKENI. The length of the CDR3 is 16 residues. The J segment lost 3 bases and the V segment lost 3 bases, leaving 3 bases of the junction unmatched. The CDR3 region has the DNA TGTGCCAGCTCACCGGGACTAGCGGGGGGATTCTACGAGCAGTACTTC. Its translation is CASSPGLAGGFYEQYF. Using reference TRBV18 and TRBJ2-7 for the parts outside the CDR3, the full variable domain is NAGVMQNPRHLVRRRGQEARLRCSPMKGHSHVYWYRQLPEEGLKFMVYLQKENIIDESGMPKERFSAEFPKEGPSILRIQQVVRGDSAAYFCASSPGLAGGFYEQYFGPGTRLTVT.

This rearrangement joins TRBV27 to TRBJ2-7; TRBD2 matches at 8 bases. Trimming took 6 bases from V and 5 from J; bases not matched to a gene: 12. Germline lookup yields CDR1 MNHEY and CDR2 SMNVEV (reference sequence). The CDR3 contains 15 residues. The CDR3 DNA sequence: TGTGCCAGCAGCTTAAACAAGCGGGAGCTCAACGAGCAGTACTTC. It translates to CASSLNKRELNEQYF.

The rearrangement joins TRBV4-1 to TRBJ2-5, with TRBD2 as a possible D gene (7 bases). Trimming shortened V by 6 bases and J by 3 bases, and 14 bases separated the two germline ends. The germline V gene has CDR1 MGHRA and CDR2 YSYEKL. The length of the CDR3 is 14 residues. The DNA of the CDR3 is TGCGCCAGCAGTCGCGGGGGCGAGAAAGAGACCCAGTACTTC. It translates to CASSRGGEKETQYF.

This chain joins TRBV4-1 and TRBJ1-4, with D unclear. The CDR3 consists of 16 residues. Per the germline V gene, CDR1 is MGHRA and CDR2 is YSYEKL. Trimming removed 3 bases at V and 4 bases at J, with 15 bases between. CDR3 amino acids: CASSQETIGSNEKLFF. The CDR3 DNA reads as TGCGCCAGCAGCCAGGAAACTATAGGGAGTAATGAAAAACTGTTTTTT.

This chain links TRBV5-1 with TRBJ2-3, with 9 bases identical to TRBD1. The germline V gene encodes CDR1 SGHRS and CDR2 YFSETQ. The CDR3 has 16 residues. J lost 6 bases, V lost 4 bases, and 12 bases had no gene match. The DNA for the CDR3 is TGCGCCAGCAGCGCCGACCGGGACAGGGTTTACGATACGCAGTATTTT. Protein: CASSADRDRVYDTQYF.

The V call is TRBV6-1, the J call TRBJ1-2, with 7 bases aligning to TRBD1. The CDR3 is made up of 14 amino acids. The V and J ends lost 7 bases and 0 bases, in that order; junction bases with no gene match: 5. The germline gives CDR1 MNHNS, CDR2 SASEGT. The CDR3 sequence is CASTRQGANYGYTF. CDR3 in DNA: TGTGCCAGCACGAGACAGGGTGCTAACTATGGCTACACCTTC.

The V and J genes are TRBV21-1 and TRBJ1-4. TRBV21-1 is a recognized pseudogene. This CDR3 spans 14 amino acids. CDR3 DNA: TGTGCCAGCAGCAATTTCGGGGGGCGCGAAAAACTGTTTTTT. Translated, it gives CASSNFGGREKLFF.

The V call is TRBV2, the J call TRBJ2-6; D ambiguous. The germline CDR1 and CDR2 sequences are SNHLY and FYNNEI. CDR3 length: 12 residues. The V end was cut by 8 bases, the J end by 2 bases, with 4 bases between. CDR3 in DNA: TGTGCCAGCCACACTGGGGCCAACGTCCTGACTTTC. It yields the protein CASHTGANVLTF.

The rearrangement links TRBV2 to TRBJ1-3; TRBD1 is a possible D gene (6 bases). This CDR3 has 15 amino acids. Trimming took off 6 bases at V and 2 bases at J, with 14 bases between the two ends. The germline CDR1 and CDR2 sequences are SNHLY and FYNNEI. CDR3 sequence: CASRYRESTGNTIYF. CDR3 bases: TGTGCCAGCAGATACAGGGAATCGACTGGAAACACCATATATTTT.

This clone was counted once. V gene TRBV28 combines with J gene TRBJ1-4; 7 bases are shared with TRBD1. V was pared by 5 bases and J by 6 bases, with 9 bases of the junction left unmatched. The CDR3 is 15 amino acids. Germline V gene lookup returns CDR1 MDHEN and CDR2 SYDVKM. The CDR3 here is CASSPFRGADEKLFF. In DNA, the CDR3 is TGTGCCAGCAGTCCATTCAGGGGGGCCGATGAAAAACTGTTTTTT.

The chain couples TRBV5-1 to TRBJ2-7; 8 bases agree with TRBD2. The CDR3 is made up of 15 amino acids. Germline-derived CDR1 and CDR2 are SGHRS and YFSETQ. V lost 6 bases to trimming and J lost 0 bases; unmatched junction nucleotides: 8. The CDR3 is CASTATAGGSYEQYF. The CDR3 region has the DNA TGCGCCAGCACCGCTACCGCGGGGGGCTCCTACGAGCAGTACTTC. The entire variable domain, with the rest obtained from reference TRBV5-1 and TRBJ2-7, is as follows: KAGVTQTPRYLIKTRGQQVTLSCSPISGHRSVSWYQQTPGQGLQFLFEYFSETQRNKGNFPGRFSGRQFSNSRSEMNVSTLELGDSALYLCASTATAGGSYEQYFGPGTRLTVT.

This chain joins TRBV7-2 and TRBJ1-2, with a weak D call TRBD1 (6 bases). The CDR3 has 17 amino acids. Trimming shortened V by 5 bases and J by 0 bases, and 19 bases separated the two germline ends. Per germline, CDR1 SGHTA and CDR2 FQGNSA. CDR3 loop: CASSGEVSDSTNYGYTF. CDR3 DNA: TGTGCCAGCAGCGGAGAGGTGTCGGACAGTACTAACTATGGCTACACCTTC.

This chain connects TRBV11-3 to TRBJ2-7; 11 nucleotides agree with TRBD2. The CDR3 has 17 residues. V trimming: 5 bases; J trimming: 4 bases; junction bases outside the gene matches: 13. CDR1 SGHNT and CDR2 YENEEA come from the germline V gene. CDR3 bases: TGTGCCAGCAGCCGGGCTGTGATGTCTAGCGGGAGGTACGAGCAGTACTTC. Encoded protein: CASSRAVMSSGRYEQYF.

This sequence joins TRBV11-2 and TRBJ1-4, with D maybe TRBD1 (5 bases). This CDR3 spans 16 amino acids. Germline CDR1 and CDR2: SGHAT and FQNNGV. The germline V and J ends were trimmed by 5 bases and 4 bases, with 17 bases remaining between them. CDR3 DNA: TGTGCCAGCAGCCTCAAAGGGGTCAACCGTAATGAAAAACTGTTTTTT. Protein sequence: CASSLKGVNRNEKLFF.

CDR3 nucleotide sequence: TGTGCCTCAACAGGTTGGATGAGCACTGAAGCTTTCTTT. It codes for CASTGWMSTEAFF. This sequence joins TRBV15 and TRBJ1-1; TRBD1 is a possible D gene (5 bases). The ends were cut back, 11 bases at V and 4 bases at J, with 17 bases in the middle. Germline V gene sequence: CDR1 LNHNV, CDR2 YYDKDF (reference sequence). The length of the CDR3 is 13 residues. Full variable domain (rest looked up from reference TRBV15 and TRBJ1-1): DAMVIQNPRYQVTQFGKPVTLSCSQTLNHNVMYWYQQKSSQAPKLLFHYYDKDFNNEADTPDNFQSRRPNTSFCFLDIRSPGLGDTAMYLCASTGWMSTEAFFGQGTRLTVV.

J is TRBJ1-4 and V is TRBV29-1, with 8 bases lining up with TRBD1. Trimming cost V 7 bases and J 4 bases; bases outside gene matches: 8. The CDR3 has 14 amino acids. Per germline, CDR1 SQVTM and CDR2 ANQGSEA. The chain's CDR3 is CSGRRQGINEKLFF. The CDR3 bases are TGCAGCGGAAGGCGACAGGGGATTAATGAAAAACTGTTTTTT.

This chain joins TRBV6-1 and TRBJ2-7; D call uncertain. The CDR3 is 12 amino acids. V shed 8 bases and J shed 2 bases, with 10 bases lying between them. The V gene's germline CDR1 is MNHNS and CDR2 SASEGT. CDR3 bases: TGTGCCAGCCACAGAAGAGCCTACGAGCAGTACTTC. Translating gives CASHRRAYEQYF.